This entry concerns a single T cell receptor (beta chain). What this receptor recognizes is not known. Per-base quality was not reported, and no clone a single base away is much larger than it. Systemically healthy Caucasian individuals from Russia, 39 in total and aged roughly 6 to 95 years, were included as donors. About 10 milliliters of peripheral blood were collected from each donor into EDTA-treated Vacutainer tubes. PBMCs were isolated by Ficoll-Paque density-gradient centrifugation, with at least 6 million obtained per sample. Total RNA was extracted from PBMCs with Trizol reagent, with at least 5.5 micrograms obtained per sample. For every donor, an aliquot of PBMCs went through flow cytometry to measure the percentages of naive CD45RAhigh/CD27high T cells. CDR1 is given as SGDLS and CDR2 as YYNGEE, both from the germline V gene. Trimming costs V 2 bases and J 3 bases, and their ends lie 9 bases apart. The CDR3 measures 15 amino acids from cysteine to phenylalanine. Of the read, only the CDR3 DNA is kept; its 45 bases are in frame from base 1.

This sample was taken from a study of blood T cells in healthy people across ages (dated by TCRdb to between 2014 and 2017). In terms of the full investigation: Template switching captured roughly one uniquely barcoded TCR beta cDNA molecule per two T cells in model experiments. Using deep sequencing normalized with unique cDNA molecular identifiers, the study measured how TCR beta repertoire diversity changes with age. The donors were split into four age groups: young (average 16 years), middle-aged (roughly 39), aged (more than 60) and long-lived (roughly 86). Donors of different ages were randomly distributed across sequencing lanes to avoid experimental bias. The study analyzed two additional independent replicas of 1 million unique cDNA reads from the same blood draw for two donors, one aged 18 to 30 and one aged 80 or older.

The paper's findings and limits, for the study overall: Estimates of total diversity from one million sequenced T cells were regarded as lower bounds and underestimates. The long-lived group showed more naive CD4+ T cells, fewer expanded clones and increased TCR diversity than the aged group, suggesting age selection. Observed TCR beta diversity per million T cells fell roughly linearly with age, and a significant reduction was already apparent by age about 43. Bulk unsorted PBMC profiling prevented conclusive comparison of naive and antigen-experienced compartments. Donor CMV infection status was unknown, potentially confounding age-related changes in expanded clonotypes. Observed TCR beta diversity correlated strongly with the percentage of naive T cells measured by flow cytometry.

Library prep was done by 5' RACE. Sequencing was carried out with an Illumina HiSeq 2500. A second PCR of about 7 to 12 cycles was run with a J-beta primer mix and a sample-barcoded 5' primer. A template-switch 5' adaptor carrying 12 random nucleotides introduced a unique molecular identifier onto each TCR beta cDNA molecule. Each sample yielded at least 3 million CDR3-containing paired-end reads. All of the RNA was converted into first-strand cDNA using the Mint cDNA synthesis kit, with a TRBC-specific oligonucleotide serving as the primer. Following uracil-DNA glycosylase treatment, all cDNA underwent a first 18-cycle PCR with the universal primers M1SS and BC2_uni_R. As for how the authors treated the data: Each sample was normalized by randomly selecting 1 million high-quality reads, each carrying a distinct molecular identifier. Reads sharing molecular identifiers were discarded rather than binned into consensus sequences. MiTCR, run with a Q25 quality threshold and the strictest error-elimination algorithm, handled CDR3 identification, clonotype clustering and error correction. Lower-bound total TCR beta diversity was estimated with a nonparametric unseen species model using Euler transformation. TCRdb reran the public reads through fastp at Q25 and MiXCR, keeping productive beta chains. Rows matching on CDR3 protein sequence are summarized as one entry with the most common DNA and genes. These V and J calls are TCRdb output, not the study's own analysis. The sample table holds about 1.7 million distinct CDR3 sequences, of which 28% were seen once. The top ten clones comprise 6.5% to 8.5% of the sample.

This chain joins TRBV9 to TRBJ2-6; D gene: possibly TRBD2, on 5 matching bases. The source is a woman in her twenties or thirties in good health. The sample consisted of blood. The sequenced DNA is TGTGCCAGCAGCGTCGGACTCGGTGGGGCCAACGTCCTGACTTTC. Its protein is CASSVGLGGANVLTF.